Each of the 4 T cell receptor beta chains below was sequenced from the same sample in a study of blood T cells in healthy people across ages. Primers used in a second PCR of about 7 to 12 cycles were a sample-barcoded 5' primer and a J-beta primer mix. TCRdb reanalysed the 5' RACE reads using MiXCR and keeps one entry per CDR3 protein. This sample has around 2 million distinct CDR3 sequences, with 30% to 40% found just once. The sequenced sample was blood. The receptors were sampled from a human donor in good health.

The table lists this clonotype with a few counts. This sequence joins TRBV6-2 or TRBV6-3 and TRBJ2-3; 9 bases line up with TRBD1. The germline CDR1 and CDR2 sequences are MNHEY and SVGEGT. This CDR3 comprises 15 residues. J gave up 2 bases and V 3 bases, and 3 bases lay outside the gene matches. CDR3: CASSYGTGPTDTQYF. The CDR3 DNA sequence: TGTGCCAGCAGTTATGGGACAGGGCCCACAGATACGCAGTATTTT.

This clonotype was seen a handful of times. The CDR3 sequence is CASSVGLSGGTSSYNEQFF. CDR3 DNA sequence: TGTGCCAGCAGCGTAGGTCTTAGCGGGGGTACTAGCTCCTACAATGAGCAGTTCTTC. V gene TRBV9 combines with J gene TRBJ2-1; the match to TRBD2 covers 9 bases. Unmatched junction bases numbered 10, after V lost 0 bases and J lost 0 bases. The V gene's germline CDR1 is SGDLS and CDR2 YYNGEE. CDR3 length: 19 amino acids.

The chain joins TRBV29-1 to TRBJ1-2; 10 bases fit TRBD1. Germline CDR1 reads SQVTM; CDR2 reads ANQGSEA. J lost 5 bases, V lost 7 bases, and 7 bases had no gene match. The CDR3 spans 13 residues. As DNA, the CDR3 is TGCAGCGCCAGACCGGGACAGGGGTATGGCTACACCTTC. This translates into CSARPGQGYGYTF.

This clonotype was counted a few times. V is TRBV4-2 and J is TRBJ2-3; D not resolved. The germline V gene has CDR1 LGHNA and CDR2 YNFKEQ. V was cut by 4 bases and J by 2 bases, with 16 bases left in between. The CDR3 is 16 residues long. The CDR3 DNA follows: TGTGCCAGCAGCCGGAACCCTACACGGCTCACAGATACGCAGTATTTT. Its translation is CASSRNPTRLTDTQYF.